This TCR beta chain was sequenced during a study of monozygotic twins with cystic fibrosis. Regarding the study as a whole: Monozygotic CF twin pairs shared significantly more nucleotide-identical clonotypes than unrelated CF individuals did. Age, concordance and disease severity did not associate with shared CDR3 numbers.

Some clones are missing from TCRdb's copy, which holds only in-frame ones; the method was immunoSEQ multiplex PCR. The table lists approximately 24,000 clones, approximately 96% of them singletons. In the case of this clone: Its antigen is not identified.

Trimming left V 4 bases short and J 6 bases short, with 22 bases between. CDR3 length: 16 residues. Per the germline V gene, CDR1 is KGHSY and CDR2 is FQNENV. Sequenced: blood. The chain recombines TRBV16 with TRBJ2-7; D is perhaps TRBD1 (5 bases). The source is a girl aged 2 to 9 with cystic fibrosis. Here the CDR3 DNA reads TGTGCCAGCAGCCCGCGTCTCGCAGGGCAAAAATCCGAGCAGTACTTC. This translates into CASSPRLAGQKSEQYF.